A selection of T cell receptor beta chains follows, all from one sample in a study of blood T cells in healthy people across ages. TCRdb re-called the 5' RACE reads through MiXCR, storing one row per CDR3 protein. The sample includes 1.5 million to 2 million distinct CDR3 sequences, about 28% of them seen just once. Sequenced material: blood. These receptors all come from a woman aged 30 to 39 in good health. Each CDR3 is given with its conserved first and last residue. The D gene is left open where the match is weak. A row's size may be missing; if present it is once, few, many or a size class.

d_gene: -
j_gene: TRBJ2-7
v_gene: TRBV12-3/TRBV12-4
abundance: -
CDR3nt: TGTGCCAGCAGTTATGGACAGTTCGAGCAGTACTTC
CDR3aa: CASSYGQFEQYF

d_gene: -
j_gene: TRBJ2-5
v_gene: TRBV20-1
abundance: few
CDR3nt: TGCAGTGCCTCGGGGATGGGGGTCCAAGAGACCCAGTACTTC
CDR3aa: CSASGMGVQETQYF

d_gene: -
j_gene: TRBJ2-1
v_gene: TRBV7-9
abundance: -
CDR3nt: TGTGCCAGCAGCTTAGTAAGGTGGCTCTACAATGAGCAGTTCTTC
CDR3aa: CASSLVRWLYNEQFF

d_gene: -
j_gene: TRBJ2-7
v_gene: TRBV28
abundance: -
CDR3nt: TGTGCCAGCAGTTTAAAACAGGGGCGCGGGGTGTACGAGCAGTACTTC
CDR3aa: CASSLKQGRGVYEQYF

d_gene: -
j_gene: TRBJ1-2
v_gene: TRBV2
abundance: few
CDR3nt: TGTGCCAGCAGTACACAGGGCGCCAACTATGGCTACACCTTC
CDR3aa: CASSTQGANYGYTF

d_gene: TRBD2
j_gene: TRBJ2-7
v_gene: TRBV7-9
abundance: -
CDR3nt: TGTGCCAGCAGCGTAAGCGGGAGCTTGGACGAGCAGTACTTC
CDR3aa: CASSVSGSLDEQYF

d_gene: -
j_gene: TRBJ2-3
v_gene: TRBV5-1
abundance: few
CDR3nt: TGCGCCAGCAGCTCCCTTAGCGTACCCACAGATACGCAGTATTTT
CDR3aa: CASSSLSVPTDTQYF

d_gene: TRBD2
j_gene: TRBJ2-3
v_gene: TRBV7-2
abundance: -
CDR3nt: TGTGCCAGCAGCTTAAGCGGGATGAACACAGATACGCAGTATTTT
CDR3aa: CASSLSGMNTDTQYF

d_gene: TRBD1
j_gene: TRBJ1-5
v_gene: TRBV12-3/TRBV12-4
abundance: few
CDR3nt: TGTGCCAGCAGTTATGGACAGGGGGCTTGGCAGCCCCAGCATTTT
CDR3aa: CASSYGQGAWQPQHF

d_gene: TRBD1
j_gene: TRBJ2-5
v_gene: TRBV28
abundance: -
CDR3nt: TGTGCCAGCAGTTTACCGACAGGGCTGGGAGAGACCCAGTACTTC
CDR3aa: CASSLPTGLGETQYF

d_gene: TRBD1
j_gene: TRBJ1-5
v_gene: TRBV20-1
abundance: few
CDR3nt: TGCAGTGCTCCCGCGACAGGGGGGAATCAGCCCCAGCATTTT
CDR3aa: CSAPATGGNQPQHF

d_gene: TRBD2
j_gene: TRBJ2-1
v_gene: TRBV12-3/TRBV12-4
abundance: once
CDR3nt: TGTGCCACCCTGAGCGGGATCTCCCCCAGTGAGCAGTTCTTC
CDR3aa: CATLSGISPSEQFF

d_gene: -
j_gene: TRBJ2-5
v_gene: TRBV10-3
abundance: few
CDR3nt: TGTGCCATCGTAAGTGGACGGTCACAAGAGACCCAGTACTTC
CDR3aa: CAIVSGRSQETQYF

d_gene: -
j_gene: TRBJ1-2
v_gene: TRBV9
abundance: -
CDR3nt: TGTGCCAGCAGCGTAGGTGCAGCGACTAACTATGGCTACACCTTC
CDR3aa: CASSVGAATNYGYTF

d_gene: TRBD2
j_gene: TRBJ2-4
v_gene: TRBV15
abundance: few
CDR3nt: TGTGCCACCAGCAGAGTACGAGGGAGGGAAGCCAAAAACATTCAGTACTTC
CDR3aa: CATSRVRGREAKNIQYF

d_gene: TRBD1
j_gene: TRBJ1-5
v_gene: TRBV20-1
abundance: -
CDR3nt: TGCAGTGCTCAACGGGACAGAGGCCAGCCCCAGCATTTT
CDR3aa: CSAQRDRGQPQHF

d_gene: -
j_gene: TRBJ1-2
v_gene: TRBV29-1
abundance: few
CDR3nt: TGCAGCGTTGAAGAAGACAGCATACGTGGCTACACCTTC
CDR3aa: CSVEEDSIRGYTF

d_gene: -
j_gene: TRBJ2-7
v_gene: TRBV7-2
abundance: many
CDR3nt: TGTGCCAGCAGCTCCCCCTCCGCCTACGAGCAGTACTTC
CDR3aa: CASSSPSAYEQYF

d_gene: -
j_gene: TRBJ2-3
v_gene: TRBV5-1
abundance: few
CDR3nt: TGCGCCAGCATGGCGAACACAGATACGCAGTATTTT
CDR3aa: CASMANTDTQYF

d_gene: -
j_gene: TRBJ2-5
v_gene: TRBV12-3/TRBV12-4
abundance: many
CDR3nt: TGTGCCAGCAGGGTGACCGGGACCGAGAAAGAGACCCAGTACTTC
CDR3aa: CASRVTGTEKETQYF

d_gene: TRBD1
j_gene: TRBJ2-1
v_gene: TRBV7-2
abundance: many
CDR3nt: TGTGCCAGCAGCGGAGTGGGGACAGACTCCTACAATGAGCAGTTCTTC
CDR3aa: CASSGVGTDSYNEQFF

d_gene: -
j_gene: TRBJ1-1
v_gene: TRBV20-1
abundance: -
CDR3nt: TGCAGTGCTAGTGACGGGACGGCGAACACTGAAGCTTTCTTT
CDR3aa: CSASDGTANTEAFF

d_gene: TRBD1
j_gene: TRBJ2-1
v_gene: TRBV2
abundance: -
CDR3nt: TGTGCCAGCAAGGACAGGTCCTCCTACAATGAGCAGTTCTTC
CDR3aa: CASKDRSSYNEQFF

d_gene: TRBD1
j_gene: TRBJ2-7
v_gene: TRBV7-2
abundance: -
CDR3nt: TGTGCCAGCAGCTACTCCGGGACAGACTCCTACGAGCAGTACTTC
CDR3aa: CASSYSGTDSYEQYF

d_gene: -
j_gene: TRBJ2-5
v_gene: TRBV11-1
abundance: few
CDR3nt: TGTGCCAGCACCGGGCCGGGACTGAAAGAGACCCAGTACTTC
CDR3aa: CASTGPGLKETQYF

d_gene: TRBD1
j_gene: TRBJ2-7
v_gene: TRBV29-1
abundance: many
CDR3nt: TGCAGCGCCCAGAAACAGGGGGCTAACTACGAGCAGTACTTC
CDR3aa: CSAQKQGANYEQYF

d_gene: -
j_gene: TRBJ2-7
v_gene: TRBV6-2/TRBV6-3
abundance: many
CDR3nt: TGTGCCAGCAGTTACTCGACCGACTACGAGCAGTACTTC
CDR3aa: CASSYSTDYEQYF

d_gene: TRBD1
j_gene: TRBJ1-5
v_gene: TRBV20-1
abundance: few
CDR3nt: TGCAGTGCGCACGGGACAGGGGGTTTCCAGCCCCAGCATTTT
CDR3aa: CSAHGTGGFQPQHF

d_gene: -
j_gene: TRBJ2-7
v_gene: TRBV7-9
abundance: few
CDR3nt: TGTGCCAGCAGCTTAGAGGCGGCTCGGGAGCAGTACTTC
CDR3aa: CASSLEAAREQYF

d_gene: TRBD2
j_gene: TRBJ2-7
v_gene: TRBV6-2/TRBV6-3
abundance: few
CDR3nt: TGTGCCAGCATACCTAGCGGGGGCTCCTACGAGCAGTACTTC
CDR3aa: CASIPSGGSYEQYF

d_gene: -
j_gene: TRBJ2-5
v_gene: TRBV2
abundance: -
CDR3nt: TGTGCCAGCAGCGATGGGGGGAATGAGCAGTACTTC
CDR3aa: CASSDGGNEQYF

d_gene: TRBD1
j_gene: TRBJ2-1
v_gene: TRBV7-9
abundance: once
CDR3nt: TGTGCCAGCAGCTTAAGTCGACAGGGTGATGAGCAGTTCTTC
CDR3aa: CASSLSRQGDEQFF

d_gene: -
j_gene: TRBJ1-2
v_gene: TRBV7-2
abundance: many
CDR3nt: TGTGCCAGCAGCTTAGCGAGTACAGGTTATGGCTACACCTTC
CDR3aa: CASSLASTGYGYTF

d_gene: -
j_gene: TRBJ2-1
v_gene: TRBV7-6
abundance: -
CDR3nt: TGTGCCAGCAGCGACGCGGCGTACCCCTACAATGAGCAGTTCTTC
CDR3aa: CASSDAAYPYNEQFF

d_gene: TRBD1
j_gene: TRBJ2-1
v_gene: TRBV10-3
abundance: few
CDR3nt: TGTGCCATCAGACCGGACAGGGCTAGTGAGCAGTTCTTC
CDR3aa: CAIRPDRASEQFF

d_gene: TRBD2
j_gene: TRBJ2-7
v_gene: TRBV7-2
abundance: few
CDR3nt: TGTGCCAGCAGCCAACGGGCTAGCGGGAGGGTCCACGAGCAGTACTTC
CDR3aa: CASSQRASGRVHEQYF